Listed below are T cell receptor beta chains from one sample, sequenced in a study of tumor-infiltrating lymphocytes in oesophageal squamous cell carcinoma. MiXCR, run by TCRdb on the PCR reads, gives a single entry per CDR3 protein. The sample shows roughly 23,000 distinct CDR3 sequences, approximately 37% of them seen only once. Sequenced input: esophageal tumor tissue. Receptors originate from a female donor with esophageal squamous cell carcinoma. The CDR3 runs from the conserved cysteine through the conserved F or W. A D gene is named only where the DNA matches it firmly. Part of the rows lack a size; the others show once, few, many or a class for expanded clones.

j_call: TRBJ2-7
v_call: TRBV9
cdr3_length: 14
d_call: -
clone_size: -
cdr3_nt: TGTGCCAGCAGCGTAGGGGGGCCTGCCTACGAGCAGTACTTC
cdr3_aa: CASSVGGPAYEQYF

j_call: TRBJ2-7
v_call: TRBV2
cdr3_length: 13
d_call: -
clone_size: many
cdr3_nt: TGTGCCAGCAGCGGCTCATTAAAGGGCGAGCAGTACTTC
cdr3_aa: CASSGSLKGEQYF

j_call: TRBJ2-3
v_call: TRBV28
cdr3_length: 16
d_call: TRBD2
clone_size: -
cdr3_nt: TGTGCCAGCAGTTTATTAGCGGGATTGGGGACAGATACGCAGTATTTT
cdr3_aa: CASSLLAGLGTDTQYF

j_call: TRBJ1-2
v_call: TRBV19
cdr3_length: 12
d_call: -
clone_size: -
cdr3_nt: TGTGCCAGTAGTTCCCCAAGGGACGGCTACACCTTC
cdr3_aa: CASSSPRDGYTF

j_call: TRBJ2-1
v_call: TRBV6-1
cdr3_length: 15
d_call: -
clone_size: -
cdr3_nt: TGTGCCAGCAGGATCGGGACACTATCCTACAATGAGCAGTTCTTC
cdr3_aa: CASRIGTLSYNEQFF

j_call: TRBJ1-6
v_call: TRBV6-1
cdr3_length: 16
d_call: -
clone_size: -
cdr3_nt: TGTGCCAGCAGTGAATTGGGGACACGGAATAATTCACCCCTCCACTTT
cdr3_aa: CASSELGTRNNSPLHF

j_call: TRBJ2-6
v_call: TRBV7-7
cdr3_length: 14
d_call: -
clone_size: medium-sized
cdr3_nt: TGTGCTATCAGGGATGGTGAGGGGGCCAACGTCCTGACTTTC
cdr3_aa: CAIRDGEGANVLTF

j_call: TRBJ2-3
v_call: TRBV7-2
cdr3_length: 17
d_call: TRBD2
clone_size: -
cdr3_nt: TGTGCCAGCAGCTTAACCCTAGCGGGCCGAACATCTGATACGCAGTATTTT
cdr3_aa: CASSLTLAGRTSDTQYF

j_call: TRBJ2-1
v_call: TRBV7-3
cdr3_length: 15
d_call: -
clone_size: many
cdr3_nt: TGTGCCAGCAGTCCTCGCGAGGCGGAAGGCGATGAGCAGTTCTTC
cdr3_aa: CASSPREAEGDEQFF

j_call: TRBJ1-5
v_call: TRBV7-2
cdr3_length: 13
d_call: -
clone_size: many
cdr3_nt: TGTGCCAGCAGCTTCACCCGGCAACAGCCCCAGCATTTT
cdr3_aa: CASSFTRQQPQHF

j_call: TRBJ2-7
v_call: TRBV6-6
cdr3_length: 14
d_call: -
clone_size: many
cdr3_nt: TGTGCCAGCAGTTACTCCCCAGGGAGAGGCGAGCAGTACTTC
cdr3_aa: CASSYSPGRGEQYF

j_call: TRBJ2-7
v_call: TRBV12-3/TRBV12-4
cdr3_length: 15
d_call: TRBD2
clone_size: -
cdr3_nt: TGTGCCAGCAGCACGACTAGCGGGAGTGTCTACGAGCAGTACTTC
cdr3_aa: CASSTTSGSVYEQYF

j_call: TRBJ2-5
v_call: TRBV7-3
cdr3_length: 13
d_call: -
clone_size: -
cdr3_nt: TGTGCCAGCAGCTTTGGGAGCCAAGAGACCCAGTACTTC
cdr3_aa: CASSFGSQETQYF

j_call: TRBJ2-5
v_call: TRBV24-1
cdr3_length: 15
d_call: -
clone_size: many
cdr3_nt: TGTGCCACCAGTGATCCCGGGACGCAGGCGGAGACCCAGTACTTC
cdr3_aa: CATSDPGTQAETQYF

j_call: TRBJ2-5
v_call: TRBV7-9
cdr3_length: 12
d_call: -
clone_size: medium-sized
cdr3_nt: TGTGCCAGCAGCTTGAATCAAGAGACCCAGTACTTC
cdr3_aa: CASSLNQETQYF

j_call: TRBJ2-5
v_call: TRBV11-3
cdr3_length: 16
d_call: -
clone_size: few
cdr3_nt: TGTGCCAGCAGCTCAGGTACAGGGCGATCCCAAGAGACCCAGTACTTC
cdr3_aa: CASSSGTGRSQETQYF

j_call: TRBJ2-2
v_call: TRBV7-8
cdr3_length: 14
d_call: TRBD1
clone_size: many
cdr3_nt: TGTGCCAGCAGCCCTCAGGGGGACAGGTCCGGGCTGTTTTTT
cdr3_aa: CASSPQGDRSGLFF

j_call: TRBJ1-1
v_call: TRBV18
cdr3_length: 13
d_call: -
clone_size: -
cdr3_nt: TGTGCCAGCTCACCCAGGGGTTTCACTGAAGCTTTCTTT
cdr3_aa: CASSPRGFTEAFF

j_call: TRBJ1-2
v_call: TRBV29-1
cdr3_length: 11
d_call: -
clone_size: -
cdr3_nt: TGCAGCGTCGACGTCTCCTATGGCTACACCTTC
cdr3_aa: CSVDVSYGYTF

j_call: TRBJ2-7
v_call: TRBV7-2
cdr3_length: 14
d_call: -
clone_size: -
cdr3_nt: TGTGCCAGCAGCCCCTACACGCAAACCTACGAGCAGTACTTC
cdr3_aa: CASSPYTQTYEQYF